The 23 T cell receptor beta chains given below trace back to one sample, sequenced in a study of T cells expressing NK-cell markers. No DNA is given; TCRdb re-called the 5' RACE reads and lists each CDR3 protein once. The table for this sample gives about 150,000 distinct CDR3 sequences. Sequencing was performed on blood T cells: a sorted CD56 or NKG2C T cell subset, CD4+ or CD8+ T cells, or bulk PBMC T cells (not recorded which). These receptors were taken from a woman aged 45-59 years in good health.

The gene calls are TRBV6-2 or TRBV6-3 and TRBJ2-3. Looked up from germline, CDR1 is MNHEY and CDR2 is SVGEGT. This CDR3 region has 12 residues. CDR3 in amino acids: CASGFPEMKQYF.

The chain is built from TRBV9 and TRBJ2-3; the TCRdb call, TRBD1, lacks DNA for checking. Germline lookup yields CDR1 SGDLS and CDR2 YYNGEE. The CDR3 totals 16 residues. CDR3 amino acids: CASSVSGQGSTDTQYF.

This CDR3 reads CASSFLGRAGDEQFF. This rearrangement joins TRBV27 to TRBJ2-1; TCRdb selects TRBD2, and the lack of DNA leaves this call unchecked. Looked up from germline, CDR1 is MNHEY and CDR2 is SMNVEV (reference sequence). The CDR3 loop spans 15 amino acids.

The chain couples TRBV12-3 or TRBV12-4 to TRBJ2-1; TCRdb's assignment of TRBD2 cannot be checked, as there is no DNA. The CDR3 runs to 11 residues. The CDR3 loop is CASMGLTEQFF.

The chain has TRBV12-3 or TRBV12-4 and TRBJ2-5. This CDR3 comprises 14 residues. This CDR3 is CASSFFGGWETQYF.

This chain joins TRBV27 and TRBJ2-7. This CDR3 is built from 12 residues. The germline gives CDR1 MNHEY, CDR2 SMNVEV (reference sequence). CDR3 sequence reads: CASSSAMGEQYF.

V gene TRBV30 combines with J gene TRBJ2-3; TCRdb selects TRBD1, and the lack of DNA leaves this call unchecked. CDR3 length equals 13 residues. Germline V CDR1 and CDR2: GTSNPN, SVGIG (reference sequence). The CDR3 sequence: CAWTGGPGDTQYF.

The rearrangement links TRBV7-9 to TRBJ2-7; TCRdb designates TRBD1, a call that cannot be tested without DNA. The CDR3 contains 13 residues. Germline CDR1 and CDR2: SEHNR and FQNEAQ (reference sequence). The CDR3 region is CASSLYPGTGEYF.

The CDR3 spells CASSLGWDEQFF. The chain has TRBV13 and TRBJ2-1. Germline V gene lookup returns CDR1 PRHDT and CDR2 FYEKMQ (reference sequence). The CDR3 covers 12 residues.

The rearrangement links TRBV20-1 to TRBJ1-6; the D call from TCRdb, TRBD1, cannot be confirmed without DNA. The germline V gene has CDR1 DFQATT and CDR2 SNEGSKA (reference sequence). This CDR3 has 16 residues. The CDR3 loop is CSARVLGQGENSPLHF.

This sequence joins TRBV7-9 and TRBJ2-5; TCRdb's assignment of TRBD2 cannot be checked, as there is no DNA. The CDR3 covers 14 residues. Per germline, CDR1 SEHNR and CDR2 FQNEAQ (reference sequence). CDR3 loop: CASSLWAAGETQYF.

J is TRBJ2-2 and V is TRBV24-1. Per the germline V gene, CDR1 is KGHDR and CDR2 is SFDVKD. There are 12 residues in the CDR3. The CDR3 sequence: CATRTLTGELFF.

The rearrangement links TRBV19 to TRBJ1-1. The germline V gene encodes CDR1 LNHDA and CDR2 SQIVND (reference sequence). The CDR3 runs 12 residues. CDR3 loop: CASNRLGTEAFF.

The chain has TRBV11-2 and TRBJ2-3. Germline CDR1 SGHAT, CDR2 FQNNGV. The CDR3 spans 12 residues. The CDR3 sequence is CASSRSTDTQYF.

This sequence joins TRBV2 and TRBJ2-7; TCRdb indicates TRBD2, and absent DNA this call remains unverified. CDR3 length: 18 amino acids. Germline-derived CDR1 and CDR2 are SNHLY and FYNNEI. CDR3 loop: CASISGLAGGSYRYEQYF.

The chain uses TRBV6-2 or TRBV6-3 and TRBJ2-1; TCRdb's assignment of TRBD2 cannot be checked, as there is no DNA. The length of the CDR3 is 15 residues. Germline assignment: CDR1 MNHEY and CDR2 SVGEGT. The CDR3 region is CASSRRTAGYNEQFF.

The chain links TRBV4-1 to TRBJ2-1; TCRdb gives TRBD1 as the D gene, but with no DNA this cannot be confirmed. This CDR3 comprises 16 residues. Germline-derived CDR1 and CDR2 are MGHRA and YSYEKL. The CDR3 loop is CASSHFGAGINNEQFF.

The chain joins TRBV11-3 to TRBJ1-1; TCRdb lists TRBD1, though no DNA is available to test this call. Germline lookup yields CDR1 SGHNT and CDR2 YENEEA. There are 13 residues in the CDR3. CDR3 protein: CASTLSRGSEAFF. Together with reference TRBV11-3 and TRBJ1-1, the CDR3 gives the full variable domain: EAGVVQSPRYKIIEKKQPVAFWCNPISGHNTLYWYLQNLGQGPELLIRYENEEAVDDSQLPKDRFSAERLKGVDSTLKIQPAELGDSAVYLCASTLSRGSEAFFGQGTRLTVV.

V and J are TRBV9 and TRBJ2-1; the D call from TCRdb, TRBD1, cannot be confirmed without DNA. The CDR3 is made up of 16 amino acids. Germline assignment: CDR1 SGDLS and CDR2 YYNGEE. CDR3 residues: CASSVGGTGLPYEQFF.

The chain combines TRBV2 with TRBJ2-5; TCRdb reports TRBD2, a call that lacks DNA to check it against. The germline V gene has CDR1 SNHLY and CDR2 FYNNEI. The CDR3 contains 17 residues. CDR3 sequence: CASSALAGTTYQETQYF.

The chain combines TRBV7-9 with TRBJ1-2. CDR3 size: 13 residues. The germline gives CDR1 SEHNR, CDR2 FQNEAQ (reference sequence). The CDR3 here is CASSPPLRYHYTF.

The genes are TRBV7-8 and TRBJ2-2; the TCRdb D gene call, TRBD2, has no DNA to confirm it. The CDR3 length is 18 residues. CDR1 and CDR2 from the germline V gene are SGHVS and FQNEAQ. The CDR3: CASSYPRSVAGPTGELFF.

The chain combines TRBV12-3 or TRBV12-4 with TRBJ2-1; TCRdb returns TRBD1, unconfirmable since there is no DNA. The CDR3 is made up of 12 amino acids. CDR3 region: CASTLSYNEQFF.